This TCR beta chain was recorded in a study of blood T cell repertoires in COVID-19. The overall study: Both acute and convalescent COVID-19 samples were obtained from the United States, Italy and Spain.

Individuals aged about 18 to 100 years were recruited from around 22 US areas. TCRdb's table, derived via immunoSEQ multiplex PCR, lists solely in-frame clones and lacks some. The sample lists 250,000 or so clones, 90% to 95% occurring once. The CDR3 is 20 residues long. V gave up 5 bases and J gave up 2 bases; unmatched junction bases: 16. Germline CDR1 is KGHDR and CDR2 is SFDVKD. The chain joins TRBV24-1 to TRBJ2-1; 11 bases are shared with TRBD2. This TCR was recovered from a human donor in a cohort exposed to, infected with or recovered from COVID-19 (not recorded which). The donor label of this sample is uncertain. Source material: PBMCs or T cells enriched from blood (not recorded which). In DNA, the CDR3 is TGTGCCACCAGTGGCTCTTCACTAGCGGGGGAATCAAACGCCTACAATGAGCAGTTCTTC. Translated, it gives CATSGSSLAGESNAYNEQFF.